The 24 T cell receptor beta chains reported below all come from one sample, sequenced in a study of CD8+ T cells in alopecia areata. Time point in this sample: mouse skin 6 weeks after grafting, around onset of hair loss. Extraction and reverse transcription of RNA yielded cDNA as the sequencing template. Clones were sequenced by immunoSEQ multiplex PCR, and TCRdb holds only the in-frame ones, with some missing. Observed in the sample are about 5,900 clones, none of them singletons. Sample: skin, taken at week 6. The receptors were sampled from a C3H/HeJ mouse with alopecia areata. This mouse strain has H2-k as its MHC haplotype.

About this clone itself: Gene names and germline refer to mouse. CDR3 sequence reads: CASSGKADYTF. CDR3 DNA, as far as it was read: TGTGCCAGCTCAGGGAAGGCC. V and J are TRBV13-3 and TRBJ1-2; D might be TRBD1 (5 bases). The read ends 4 residues before the CDR3 terminus; that terminus is restored from the germline J gene. This CDR3 contains 11 residues. In germline, CDR1 is NNHDY, CDR2 SYVADS.

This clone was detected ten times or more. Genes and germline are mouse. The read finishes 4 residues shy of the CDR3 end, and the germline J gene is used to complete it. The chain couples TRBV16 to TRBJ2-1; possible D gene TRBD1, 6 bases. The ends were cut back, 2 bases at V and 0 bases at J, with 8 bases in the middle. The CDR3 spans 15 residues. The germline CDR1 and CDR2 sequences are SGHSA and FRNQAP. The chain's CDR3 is CASSLPGHNYAEQFF. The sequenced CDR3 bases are TGTGCAAGCAGCTTACCGGGACATAACTATGCT.

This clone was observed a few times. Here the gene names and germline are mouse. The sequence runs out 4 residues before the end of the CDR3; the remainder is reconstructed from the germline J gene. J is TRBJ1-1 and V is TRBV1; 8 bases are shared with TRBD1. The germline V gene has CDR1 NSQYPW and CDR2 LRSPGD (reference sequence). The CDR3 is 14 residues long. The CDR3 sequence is CTCSAGTGRAEVFF. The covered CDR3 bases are TGCACCTGCAGTGCAGGGACAGGGAGGGCA.

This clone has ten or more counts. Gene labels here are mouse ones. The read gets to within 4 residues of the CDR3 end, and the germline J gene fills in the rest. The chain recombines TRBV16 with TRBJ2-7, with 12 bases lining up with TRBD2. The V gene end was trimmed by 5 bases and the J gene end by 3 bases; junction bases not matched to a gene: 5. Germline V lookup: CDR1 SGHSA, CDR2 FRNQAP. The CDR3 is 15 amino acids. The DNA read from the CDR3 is TGTGCAAGCAGCCCCAGACTGGGGGGGCGCTAT. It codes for CASSPRLGGRY. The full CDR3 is CASSPRLGGRYEQYF.

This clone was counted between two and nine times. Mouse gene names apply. CDR3 protein: CTCSGERGQDTQYF. Incomplete CDR3 DNA: TGCACCTGCAGTGGAGAAAGGGGCCAAGAC. The rearrangement links TRBV1 to TRBJ2-5, with D possibly matching TRBD1 (5 bases). The read terminates 4 residues before the CDR3 end, so the remaining end is supplied by the germline J gene. CDR3 length: 14 residues. Trimming removed 4 bases from V and 2 bases from J, with 10 bases in between. Germline CDR1 NSQYPW, CDR2 LRSPGD (reference sequence).

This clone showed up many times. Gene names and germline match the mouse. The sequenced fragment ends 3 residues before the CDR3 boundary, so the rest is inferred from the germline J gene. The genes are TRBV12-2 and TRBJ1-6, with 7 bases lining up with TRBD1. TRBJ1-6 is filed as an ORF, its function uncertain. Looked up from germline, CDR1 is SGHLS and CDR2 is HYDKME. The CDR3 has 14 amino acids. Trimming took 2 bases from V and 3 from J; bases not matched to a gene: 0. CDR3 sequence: CASSPGGYNSPLYF. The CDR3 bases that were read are TGTGCCAGCTCTCCAGGGGGCTATAATTCGCCC.

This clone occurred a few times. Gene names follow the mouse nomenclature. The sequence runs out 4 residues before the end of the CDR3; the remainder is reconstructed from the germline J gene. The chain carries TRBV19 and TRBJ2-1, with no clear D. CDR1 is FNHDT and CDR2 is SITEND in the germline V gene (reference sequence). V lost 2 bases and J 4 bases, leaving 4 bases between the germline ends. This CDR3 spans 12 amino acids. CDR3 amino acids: CASSIRYAEQFF. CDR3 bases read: TGTGCCAGCAGTATCAGATATGCT.

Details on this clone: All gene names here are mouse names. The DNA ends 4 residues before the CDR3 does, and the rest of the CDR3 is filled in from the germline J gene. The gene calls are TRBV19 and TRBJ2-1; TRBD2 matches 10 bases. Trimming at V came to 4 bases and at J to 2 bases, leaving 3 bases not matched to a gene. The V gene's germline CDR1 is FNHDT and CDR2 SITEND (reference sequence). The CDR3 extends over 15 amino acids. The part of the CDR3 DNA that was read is TGTGCCAGCAGTCCCGGGACTGGGGACTATGCT. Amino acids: CASSPGTGDYA. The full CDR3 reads CASSPGTGDYAEQFF.

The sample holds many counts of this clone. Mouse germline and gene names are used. The CDR3 region is CASGDTANTEVFF. CDR3 DNA (partial): TGTGCCAGCGGTGATACTGCAAACACA. The J gene is TRBJ1-1, the V gene TRBV13-2; D uncertain. The CDR3 end is not reached by the read, which stops 4 residues before it; the germline J gene fills it in. The CDR3 is 13 residues long. V lost 1 base to trimming and J lost 0 bases, with 4 bases between them. Germline CDR1 NNHNN, CDR2 SYGAGS (reference sequence).

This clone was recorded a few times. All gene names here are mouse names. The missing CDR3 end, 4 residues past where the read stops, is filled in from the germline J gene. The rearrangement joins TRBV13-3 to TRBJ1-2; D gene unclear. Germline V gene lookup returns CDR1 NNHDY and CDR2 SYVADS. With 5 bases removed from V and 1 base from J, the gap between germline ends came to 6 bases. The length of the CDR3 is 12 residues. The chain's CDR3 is CASRTKNSDYTF. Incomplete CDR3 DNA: TGTGCCAGCAGGACAAAAAACTCC.

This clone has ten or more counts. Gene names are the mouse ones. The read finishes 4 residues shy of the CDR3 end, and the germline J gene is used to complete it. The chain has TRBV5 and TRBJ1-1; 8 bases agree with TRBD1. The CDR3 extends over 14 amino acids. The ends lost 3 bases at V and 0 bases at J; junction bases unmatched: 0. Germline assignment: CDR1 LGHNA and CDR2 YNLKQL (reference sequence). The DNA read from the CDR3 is TGTGCCAGCAGCCAGGACAGGGCAAACACA. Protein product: CASSQDRANT. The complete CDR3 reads CASSQDRANTEVFF.

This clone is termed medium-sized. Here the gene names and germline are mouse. The sequenced part of the CDR3 DNA is TGCACCTGCAGTGCAACTGGGGGAGACTATGCT. It translates to CTCSATGGDYA. The full CDR3 is CTCSATGGDYAEQFF. The chain links TRBV1 to TRBJ2-1; TRBD2 matches at 8 bases. From the germline J gene comes the end of the CDR3, since the read stops 4 residues before it. CDR1 is NSQYPW, CDR2 LRSPGD, per germline (reference sequence). V was clipped by 2 bases and J by 2 bases; unmatched bases: 2. This CDR3 comprises 15 residues.

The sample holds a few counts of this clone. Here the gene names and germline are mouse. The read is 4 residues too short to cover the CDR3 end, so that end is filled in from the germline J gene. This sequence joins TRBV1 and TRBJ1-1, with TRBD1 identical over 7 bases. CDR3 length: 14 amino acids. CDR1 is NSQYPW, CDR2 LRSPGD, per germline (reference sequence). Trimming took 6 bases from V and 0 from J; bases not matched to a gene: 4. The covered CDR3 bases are TGCACCTGCAGGGTGACAGGGCCAAACACA. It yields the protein CTCRVTGPNT. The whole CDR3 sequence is CTCRVTGPNTEVFF.

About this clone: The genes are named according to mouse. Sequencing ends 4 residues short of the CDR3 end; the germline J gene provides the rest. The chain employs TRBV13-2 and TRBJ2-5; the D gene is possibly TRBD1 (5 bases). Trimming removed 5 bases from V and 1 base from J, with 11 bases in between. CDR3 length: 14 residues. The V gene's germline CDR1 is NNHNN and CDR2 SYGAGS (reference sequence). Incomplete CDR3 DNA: TGTGCCAGCGGGCAGGGAGGCCACCAAGAC. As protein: CASGQGGHQD. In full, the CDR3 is CASGQGGHQDTQYF.

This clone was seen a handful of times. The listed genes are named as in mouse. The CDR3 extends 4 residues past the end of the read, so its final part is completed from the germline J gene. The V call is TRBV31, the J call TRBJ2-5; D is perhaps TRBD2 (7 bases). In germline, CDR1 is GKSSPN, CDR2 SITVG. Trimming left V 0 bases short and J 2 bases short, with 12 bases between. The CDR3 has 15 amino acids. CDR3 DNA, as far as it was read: TGTGCCTGGAGTCTAGCTGGGGGCCTCCAAGAC. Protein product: CAWSLAGGLQD. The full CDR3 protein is CAWSLAGGLQDTQYF.

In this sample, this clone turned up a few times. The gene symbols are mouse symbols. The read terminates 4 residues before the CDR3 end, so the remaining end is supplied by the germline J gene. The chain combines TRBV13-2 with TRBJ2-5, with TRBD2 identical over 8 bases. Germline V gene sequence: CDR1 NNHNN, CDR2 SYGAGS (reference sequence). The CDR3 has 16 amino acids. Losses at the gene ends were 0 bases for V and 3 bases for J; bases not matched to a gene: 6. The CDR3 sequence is CASGDAWGVGQDTQYF. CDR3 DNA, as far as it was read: TGTGCCAGCGGTGATGCCTGGGGGGTGGGGCAAGAC.

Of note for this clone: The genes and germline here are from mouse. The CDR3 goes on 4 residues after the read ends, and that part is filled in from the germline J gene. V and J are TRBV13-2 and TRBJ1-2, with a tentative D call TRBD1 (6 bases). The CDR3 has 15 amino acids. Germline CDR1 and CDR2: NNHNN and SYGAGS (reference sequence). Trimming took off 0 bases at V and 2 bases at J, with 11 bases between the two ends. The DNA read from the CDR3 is TGTGCCAGCGGTGATGGGGGGGGCGGCAACTCC. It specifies CASGDGGGGNS. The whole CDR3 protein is CASGDGGGGNSDYTF.

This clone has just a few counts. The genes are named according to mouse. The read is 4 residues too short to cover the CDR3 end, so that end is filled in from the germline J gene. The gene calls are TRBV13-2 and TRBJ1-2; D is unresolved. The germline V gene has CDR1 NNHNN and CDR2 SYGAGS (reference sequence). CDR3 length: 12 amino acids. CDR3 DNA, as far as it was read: TGTGCCAGCGGTGACCCTGGGGAC. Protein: CASGDPGD. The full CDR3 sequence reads CASGDPGDDYTF.

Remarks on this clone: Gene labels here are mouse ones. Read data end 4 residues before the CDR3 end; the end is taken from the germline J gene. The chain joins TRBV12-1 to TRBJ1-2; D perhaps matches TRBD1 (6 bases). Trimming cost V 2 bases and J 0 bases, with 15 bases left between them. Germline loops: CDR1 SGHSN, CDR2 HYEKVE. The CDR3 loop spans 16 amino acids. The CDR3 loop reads CASSPFPGHTNSDYTF. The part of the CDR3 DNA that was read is TGTGCCAGCTCTCCTTTTCCGGGACATACAAACTCC. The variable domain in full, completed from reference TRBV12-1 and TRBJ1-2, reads DSGVVQSPRHIIKEKGGRSVLTCIPISGHSNVVWYQQTLGKELKFLIQHYEKVERDKGFLPSRFSVQQFDDYHSEMNMSALELEDSAMYFCASSPFPGHTNSDYTFGSGTRLLVI.

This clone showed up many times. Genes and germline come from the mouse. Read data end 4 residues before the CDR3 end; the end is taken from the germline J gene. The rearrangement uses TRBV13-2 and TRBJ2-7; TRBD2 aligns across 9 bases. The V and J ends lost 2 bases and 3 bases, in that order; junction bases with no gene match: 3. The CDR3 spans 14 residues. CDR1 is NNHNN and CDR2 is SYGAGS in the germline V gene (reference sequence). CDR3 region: CASGEAGGVYEQYF. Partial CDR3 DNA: TGTGCCAGCGGTGAAGCTGGGGGGGTCTAT.

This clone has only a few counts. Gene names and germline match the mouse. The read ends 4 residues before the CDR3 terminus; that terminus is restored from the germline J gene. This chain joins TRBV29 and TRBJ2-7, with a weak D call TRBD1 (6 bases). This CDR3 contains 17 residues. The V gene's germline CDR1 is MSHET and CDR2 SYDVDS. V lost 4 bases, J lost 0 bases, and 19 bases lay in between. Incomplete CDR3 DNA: TGTGCTAGCAGTTCCGGAACGTACAGGGAGGGCTCCTAT. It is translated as CASSSGTYREGSY. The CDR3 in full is CASSSGTYREGSYEQYF. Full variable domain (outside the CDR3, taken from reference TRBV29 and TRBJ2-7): DMKVTQMPRYLIKRMGENVLLECGQDMSHETMYWYRQDPGLGLQLIYISYDVDSNSEGDIPKGYRVSRKKREHFSLILDSAKTNQTSVYFCASSSGTYREGSYEQYFGPGTRLTVL.

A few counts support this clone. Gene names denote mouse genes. Partial CDR3 DNA: TGTGCTAGCAGTCCCCGGGACTGGGGGATCGGG. Protein sequence: CASSPRDWGIG. The whole CDR3 protein is CASSPRDWGIGQLYF. J is TRBJ2-2 and V is TRBV29; 11 nucleotides match TRBD2. The CDR3 end lies 4 residues beyond the end of the read and is filled in from the germline J gene. Per the germline V gene, CDR1 is MSHET and CDR2 is SYDVDS. The CDR3 consists of 15 residues.

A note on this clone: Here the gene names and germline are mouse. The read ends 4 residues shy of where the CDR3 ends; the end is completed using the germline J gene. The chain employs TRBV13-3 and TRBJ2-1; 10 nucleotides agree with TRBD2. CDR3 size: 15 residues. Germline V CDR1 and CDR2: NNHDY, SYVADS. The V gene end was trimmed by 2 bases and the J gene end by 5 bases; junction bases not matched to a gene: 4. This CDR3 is CASSDWGGADAEQFF. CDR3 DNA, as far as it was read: TGTGCCAGCAGTGACTGGGGGGGCGCGGATGCT.

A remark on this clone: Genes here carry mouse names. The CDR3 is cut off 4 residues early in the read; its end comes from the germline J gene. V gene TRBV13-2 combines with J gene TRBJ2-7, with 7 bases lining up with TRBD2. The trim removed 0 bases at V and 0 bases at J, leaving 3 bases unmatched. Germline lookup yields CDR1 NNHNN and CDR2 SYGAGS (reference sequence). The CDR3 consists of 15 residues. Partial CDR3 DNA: TGTGCCAGCGGTGATGCGGGGGGGGGCTCCTAT. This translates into CASGDAGGGSY. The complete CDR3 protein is CASGDAGGGSYEQYF.